The present TCR beta chain was sequenced within a study of blood T cell repertoires in COVID-19. Original handling: Reference gene primer amplification gave estimated nucleated cell counts. Only in-frame clones appear in the TCRdb table, and some are missing; sequencing was by immunoSEQ multiplex PCR. The V and J calls and clone size were taken over from that table, and D and trimming were inferred from the DNA. The table includes roughly 150,000 clones, roughly 91% detected once. The ends were cut back, 1 base at V and 10 bases at J, with 11 bases in the middle. Germline assignment: CDR1 MNHNS and CDR2 SASEGT. The CDR3 contains 13 residues.

Sequencing was done on a sample of peripheral blood. The chain employs TRBV6-1 and TRBJ2-1, with a possible D match to TRBD2 (5 bases). The source of this sequence is a man aged 50-60 years who had recovered from COVID-19. The CDR3 region is CASSEGTRREQFF. CDR3 nucleotides: TGTGCCAGCAGTGAAGGAACTAGAAGAGAGCAGTTCTTC.